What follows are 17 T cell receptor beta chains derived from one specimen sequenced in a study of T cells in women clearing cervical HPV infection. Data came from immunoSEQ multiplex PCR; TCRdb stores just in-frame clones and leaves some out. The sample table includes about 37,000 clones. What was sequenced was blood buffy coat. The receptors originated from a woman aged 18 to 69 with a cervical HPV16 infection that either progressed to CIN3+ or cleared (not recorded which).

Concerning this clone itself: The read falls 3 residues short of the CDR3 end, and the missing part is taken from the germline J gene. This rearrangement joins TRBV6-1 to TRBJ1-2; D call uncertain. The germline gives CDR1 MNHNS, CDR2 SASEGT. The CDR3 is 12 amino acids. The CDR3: CASSVVSYDYTF. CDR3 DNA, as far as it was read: TGTGCCAGCAGTGTCGTATCCTACGAC.

The CDR3 region is CASSETGAEYNEQFF. Partial CDR3 DNA: TGTGCCAGCAGTGAAACAGGGGCAGAATACAATGAG. The chain couples TRBV6-1 to TRBJ2-1, with 7 bases fitting TRBD1. The read ends 3 residues shy of where the CDR3 ends; the end is completed using the germline J gene. From germline, CDR1 is MNHNS and CDR2 SASEGT. The CDR3 runs 15 residues. The trim removed 2 bases at V and 4 bases at J, leaving 5 bases unmatched.

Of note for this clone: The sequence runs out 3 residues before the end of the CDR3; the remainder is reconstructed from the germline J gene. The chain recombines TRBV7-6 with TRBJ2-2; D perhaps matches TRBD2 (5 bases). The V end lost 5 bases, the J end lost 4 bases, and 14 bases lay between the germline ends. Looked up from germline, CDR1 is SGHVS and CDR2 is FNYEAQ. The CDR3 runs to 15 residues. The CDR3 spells CASSHLLTTTGELFF. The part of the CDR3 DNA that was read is TGTGCCAGCAGCCATCTTCTGACTACCACCGGGGAG.

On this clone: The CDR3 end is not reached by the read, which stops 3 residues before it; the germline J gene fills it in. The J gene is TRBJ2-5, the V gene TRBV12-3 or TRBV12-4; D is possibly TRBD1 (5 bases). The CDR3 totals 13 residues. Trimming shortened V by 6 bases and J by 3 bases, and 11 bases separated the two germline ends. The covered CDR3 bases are TGTGCCAGCAGCATGACAGAGAAAGAGACC. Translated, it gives CASSMTEKET. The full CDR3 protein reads CASSMTEKETQYF.

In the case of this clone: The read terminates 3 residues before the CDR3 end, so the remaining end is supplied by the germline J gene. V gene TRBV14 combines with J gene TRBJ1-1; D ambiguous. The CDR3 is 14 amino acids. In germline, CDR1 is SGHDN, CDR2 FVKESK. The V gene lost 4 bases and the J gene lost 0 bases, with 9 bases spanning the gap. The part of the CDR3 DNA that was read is TGTGCCAGCAGCCGAGGCAGTATGAACACTGAA. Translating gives CASSRGSMNTE. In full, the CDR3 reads CASSRGSMNTEAFF. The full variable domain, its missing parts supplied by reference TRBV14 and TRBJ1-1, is EAGVTQFPSHSVIEKGQTVTLRCDPISGHDNLYWYRRVMGKEIKFLLHFVKESKQDESGMPNNRFLAERTGGTYSTLKVQPAELEDSGVYFCASSRGSMNTEAFFGQGTRLTVV.

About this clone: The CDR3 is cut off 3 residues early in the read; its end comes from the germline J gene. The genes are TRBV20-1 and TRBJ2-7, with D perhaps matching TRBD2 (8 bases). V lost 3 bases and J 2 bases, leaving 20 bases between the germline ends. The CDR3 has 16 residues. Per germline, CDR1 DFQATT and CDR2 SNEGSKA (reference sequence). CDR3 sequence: CSARATGTSIPYEQYF. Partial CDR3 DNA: TGCAGTGCTAGGGCGACAGGGACTAGTATCCCCTACGAG.

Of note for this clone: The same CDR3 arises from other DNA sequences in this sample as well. The chain's CDR3 is CASSLGITDTYTF. The covered CDR3 bases are TGTGCCAGCAGCTTAGGGATTACAGATACC. The chain recombines TRBV7-2 with TRBJ1-2; D gene ambiguous. The read gets to within 3 residues of the CDR3 end, and the germline J gene fills in the rest. The CDR3 is 13 amino acids. From germline, CDR1 is SGHTA and CDR2 FQGNSA. The full variable domain, its missing parts supplied by reference TRBV7-2 and TRBJ1-2, is GAGVSQSPSNKVTEKGKDVELRCDPISGHTALYWYRQSLGQGLEFLIYFQGNSAPDKSGLPSDRFSAERTGGSVSTLTIQRTQQEDSAVYLCASSLGITDTYTFGSGTRLTVV.

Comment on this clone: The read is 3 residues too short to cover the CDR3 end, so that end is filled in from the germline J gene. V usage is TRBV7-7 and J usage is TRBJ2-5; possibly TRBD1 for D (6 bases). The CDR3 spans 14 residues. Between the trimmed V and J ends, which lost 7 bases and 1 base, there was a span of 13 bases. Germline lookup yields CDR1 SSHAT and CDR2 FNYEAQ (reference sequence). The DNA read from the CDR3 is TGTGCCAGCAATGCAGGGGTTTTCCAAGAGACC. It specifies CASNAGVFQET. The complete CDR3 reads CASNAGVFQETQYF.

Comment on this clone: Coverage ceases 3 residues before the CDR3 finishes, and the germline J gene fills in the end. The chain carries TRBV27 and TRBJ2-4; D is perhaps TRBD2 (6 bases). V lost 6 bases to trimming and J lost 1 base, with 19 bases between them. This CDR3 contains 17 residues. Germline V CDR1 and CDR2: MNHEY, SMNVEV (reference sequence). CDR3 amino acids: CASSPVPSGLAKNIQYF. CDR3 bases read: TGTGCCAGCAGCCCCGTTCCGAGCGGGTTGGCCAAAAACATT.

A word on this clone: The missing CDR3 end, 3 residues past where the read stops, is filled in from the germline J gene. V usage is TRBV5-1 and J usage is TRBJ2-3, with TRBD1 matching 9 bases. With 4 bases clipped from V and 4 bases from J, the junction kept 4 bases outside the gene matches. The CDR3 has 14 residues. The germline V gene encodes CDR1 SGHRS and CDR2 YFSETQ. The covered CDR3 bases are TGCGCCAGCAGCCGGGACAGGGTTGCAGATACG. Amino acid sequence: CASSRDRVADT. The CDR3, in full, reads CASSRDRVADTQYF. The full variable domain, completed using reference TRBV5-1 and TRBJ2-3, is KAGVTQTPRYLIKTRGQQVTLSCSPISGHRSVSWYQQTPGQGLQFLFEYFSETQRNKGNFPGRFSGRQFSNSRSEMNVSTLELGDSALYLCASSRDRVADTQYFGPGTRLTVL.

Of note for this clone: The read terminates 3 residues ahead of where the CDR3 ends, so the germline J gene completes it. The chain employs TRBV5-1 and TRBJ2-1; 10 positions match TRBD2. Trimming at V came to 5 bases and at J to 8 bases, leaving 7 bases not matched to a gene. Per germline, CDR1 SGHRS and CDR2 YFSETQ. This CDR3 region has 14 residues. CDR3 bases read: TGCGCCAGCAGACTTGTAGCGGGAGGCGATGAG. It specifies CASRLVAGGDE. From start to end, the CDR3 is CASRLVAGGDEQFF.

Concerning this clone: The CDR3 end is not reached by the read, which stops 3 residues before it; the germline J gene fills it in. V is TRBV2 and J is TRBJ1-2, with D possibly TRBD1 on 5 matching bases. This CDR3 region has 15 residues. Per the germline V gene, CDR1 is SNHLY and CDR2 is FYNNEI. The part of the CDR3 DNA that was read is TGTGCCAGCAGCCTTAGCGGGGGGACGCTCAATGAC. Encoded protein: CASSLSGGTLND. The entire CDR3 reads CASSLSGGTLNDYTF.

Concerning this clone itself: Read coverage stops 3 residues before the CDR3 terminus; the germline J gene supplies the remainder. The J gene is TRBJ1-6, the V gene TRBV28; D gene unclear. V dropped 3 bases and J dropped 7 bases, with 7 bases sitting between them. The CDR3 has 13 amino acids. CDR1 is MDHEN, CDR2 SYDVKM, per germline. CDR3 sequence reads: CASSFSPNSPLHF. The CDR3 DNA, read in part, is TGTGCCAGCAGTTTTAGCCCCAATTCACCC.

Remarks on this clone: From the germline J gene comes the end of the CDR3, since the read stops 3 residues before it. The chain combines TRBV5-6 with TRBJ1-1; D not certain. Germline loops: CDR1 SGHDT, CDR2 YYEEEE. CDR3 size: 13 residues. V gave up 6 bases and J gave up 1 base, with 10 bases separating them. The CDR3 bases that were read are TGTGCCAGCACCCTCACACAGAACACTGAA. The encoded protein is CASTLTQNTE. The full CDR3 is CASTLTQNTEAFF.

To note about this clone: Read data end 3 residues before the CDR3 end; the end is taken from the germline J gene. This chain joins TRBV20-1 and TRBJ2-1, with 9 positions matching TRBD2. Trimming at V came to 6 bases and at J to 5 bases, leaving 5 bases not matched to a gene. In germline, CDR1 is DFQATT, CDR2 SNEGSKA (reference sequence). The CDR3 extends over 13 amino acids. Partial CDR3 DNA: TGCAGTGCCGCCAGACTAGCGGACAATGAG. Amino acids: CSAARLADNE. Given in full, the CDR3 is CSAARLADNEQFF.

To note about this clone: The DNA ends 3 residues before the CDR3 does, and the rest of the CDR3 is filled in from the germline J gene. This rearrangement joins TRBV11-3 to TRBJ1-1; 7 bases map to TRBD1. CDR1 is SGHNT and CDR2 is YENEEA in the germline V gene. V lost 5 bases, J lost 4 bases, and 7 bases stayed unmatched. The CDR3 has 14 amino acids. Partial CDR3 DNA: TGTGCCAGCAGCGAAACAGGGGTTCGCACTGAA. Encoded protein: CASSETGVRTE. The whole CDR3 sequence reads CASSETGVRTEAFF.

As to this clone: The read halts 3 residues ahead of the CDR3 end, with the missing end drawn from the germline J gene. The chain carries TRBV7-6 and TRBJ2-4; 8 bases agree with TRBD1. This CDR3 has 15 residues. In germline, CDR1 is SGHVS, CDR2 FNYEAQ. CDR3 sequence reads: CASSLGPGTGEGQYF. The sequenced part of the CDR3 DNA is TGTGCCAGCAGCTTAGGCCCTGGGACAGGAGAAGGT.